Listed below are T cell receptor beta chains from one sample, sequenced in a study of regulatory T cells in long-lasting Graves disease. Each CDR3 protein gets one entry after TCRdb re-called the multiplex PCR reads with MiXCR. The sample has around 400,000 distinct CDR3 sequences; about 12% are singletons. This sample was shared with a second study, whose subject was T cells in Graves' hyperthyroidism and ophthalmopathy.

Source: peripheral blood mononuclear cells (PBMCs), taken at new diagnosis, from a patient treated with antithyroid drugs. The receptors were gathered from a woman aged 18-29 years with Graves disease. CDR3s include the opening cysteine and the closing phenylalanine or tryptophan. D genes are given only for firm matches. Expanded clones are given a class, and other clones once, few, many or no size at all.

clone_size	d_call	v_call	j_call	cdr3_aa	cdr3_nt
many	TRBD1	TRBV6-1	TRBJ1-5	CASSPWTGPTYSNQPQHF	TGTGCCAGCAGTCCCTGGACAGGACCCACTTATAGCAATCAGCCCCAGCATTTT
many	NA	TRBV6-1	TRBJ2-5	CATSTGLIEGTQYF	TGTGCCACTTCAACAGGGTTGATAGAAGGGACCCAGTACTTC
few	NA	TRBV19	TRBJ1-1	CASSPNPNWSAEAFF	TGTGCCAGTAGCCCCAACCCGAATTGGAGCGCTGAAGCTTTCTTT
many	NA	TRBV11-2	TRBJ2-7	CASSLGNEQYF	TGTGCCAGCAGCTTAGGGAACGAGCAGTACTTC
NA	NA	TRBV14	TRBJ2-3	CASSPLGNPTDTQYF	TGTGCCAGCAGCCCCCTGGGGAACCCGACAGATACGCAGTATTTT
many	TRBD1	TRBV6-5	TRBJ1-6	CASSYLSRDRKNSPLHF	TGTGCCAGCAGTTACTTGAGTCGGGACAGGAAAAATTCACCCCTCCACTTT
many	NA	TRBV20-1	TRBJ1-5	CSALTTINQPQHF	TGCAGTGCCTTAACGACGATCAATCAGCCCCAGCATTTT
few	NA	TRBV19	TRBJ1-5	CASNYIPGGNQPQHF	TGTGCCAGCAATTACATCCCAGGGGGCAATCAGCCCCAGCATTTT
many	NA	TRBV12-3/TRBV12-4	TRBJ2-7	CASSQRQDATISYEQYF	TGTGCCAGCAGCCAAAGACAGGATGCAACCATTTCCTACGAGCAGTACTTC
NA	TRBD1	TRBV12-3/TRBV12-4	TRBJ2-1	CASSFSTGNFKNEQSF	TGTGCCAGCAGTTTCTCGACAGGGAATTTTAAAAATGAGCAGTCCTTC
many	NA	TRBV28	TRBJ1-2	CASSLAGIFYGYTF	TGTGCCAGCAGTTTAGCAGGGATTTTCTATGGCTACACCTTC
many	TRBD2	TRBV6-1	TRBJ2-1	CASSQAGGPSYNEQFF	TGTGCCAGCAGCCAAGCGGGGGGGCCAAGCTACAATGAGCAGTTCTTC
NA	NA	TRBV4-1	TRBJ1-2	CASTLLSGFGGTYGYTF	TGCGCCAGCACCCTCTTATCCGGTTTTGGGGGGACCTATGGCTACACCTTC
few	NA	TRBV5-6	TRBJ2-1	CASSVTVSEQFF	TGTGCCAGCAGCGTGACTGTAAGTGAGCAGTTCTTC
NA	NA	TRBV5-4	TRBJ1-6	CASSEGVLGSPLHF	TGTGCCAGCAGCGAAGGGGTGTTGGGGTCACCCCTCCACTTT
NA	NA	TRBV10-3	TRBJ2-3	CAIRGGGGAADTQYF	TGTGCCATCAGGGGAGGAGGGGGCGCGGCAGATACGCAGTATTTT
many	NA	TRBV28	TRBJ1-4	CATTGVVNEKLFF	TGTGCCACCACCGGGGTAGTGAATGAAAAACTGTTTTTT
many	TRBD1	TRBV10-3	TRBJ1-2	CAISWTGGAYGYTF	TGTGCCATCAGTTGGACAGGGGGCGCCTATGGCTACACCTTC
NA	NA	TRBV12-3/TRBV12-4	TRBJ1-5	CASSLALGSREPQHF	TGTGCCAGCAGTTTAGCGCTCGGCAGCCGCGAGCCCCAGCATTTT
NA	NA	TRBV10-2	TRBJ2-4	CASSEPLASAKNIQYF	TGCGCCAGCAGTGAGCCTCTAGCGTCAGCCAAAAACATTCAGTACTTC
NA	NA	TRBV5-1	TRBJ2-5	CASSVGVSETQYF	TGCGCCAGCTCTGTGGGCGTTTCTGAGACCCAGTACTTC
few	TRBD2	TRBV7-9	TRBJ2-1	CASSLARTSARNEQFF	TGTGCCAGCAGCTTAGCGAGGACTAGCGCCCGGAATGAGCAGTTCTTC
many	TRBD2	TRBV27	TRBJ2-3	CASKGGSTDTQYF	TGTGCCAGCAAGGGAGGGAGCACAGATACGCAGTATTTT
NA	NA	TRBV4-3	TRBJ1-6	CASSQDRRSDNSPLHF	TGCGCCAGCAGCCAAGATCGCAGGTCCGATAATTCACCCCTCCACTTT
NA	NA	TRBV13	TRBJ2-5	CASSLGTPAFQETQYF	TGTGCCAGCAGCCTCGGGACTCCGGCTTTCCAAGAGACCCAGTACTTC
NA	NA	TRBV9	TRBJ2-1	CAGSVRPQGSANEQFF	TGTGCCGGCAGCGTACGCCCACAGGGATCGGCCAATGAGCAGTTCTTC
many	NA	TRBV24-1	TRBJ2-1	CATSDFWAESSYNEQFF	TGTGCCACCAGTGATTTTTGGGCAGAAAGCTCCTACAATGAGCAGTTCTTC
many	TRBD1	TRBV12-3/TRBV12-4	TRBJ2-2	CATRTLPGQSLTGELFF	TGTGCCACCCGGACACTTCCGGGACAGAGCCTCACCGGGGAGCTGTTTTTT
many	NA	TRBV15	TRBJ1-1	CATSRDRGNTEAFF	TGTGCCACCAGCAGAGACAGGGGGAACACTGAAGCTTTCTTT
many	NA	TRBV20-1	TRBJ1-5	CSGREGLGNQPQHF	TGCAGCGGCCGTGAGGGTCTTGGCAATCAGCCCCAGCATTTT
many	TRBD2	TRBV20-1	TRBJ2-1	CSARLAARTSSSYNEQFF	TGCAGTGCTAGACTAGCGGCCCGGACCTCAAGCTCCTACAATGAGCAGTTCTTC
many	NA	TRBV5-5	TRBJ2-7	CASSRSYGLYEQYF	TGTGCCAGCAGCCGTTCTTACGGGCTCTACGAGCAGTACTTC
many	NA	TRBV9	TRBJ2-3	CASSAGLQDVDTQYF	TGTGCCAGCAGCGCCGGGTTACAGGACGTTGATACGCAGTATTTT
many	NA	TRBV9	TRBJ2-1	CASSLRGGVDASPDNEQFF	TGTGCCAGCAGCCTGAGGGGGGGGGTGGACGCTTCTCCTGACAATGAGCAGTTCTTC
once	TRBD2	TRBV5-6	TRBJ2-3	CASSSGLAGATDTQYF	TGTGCCAGCAGCTCAGGACTAGCGGGGGCCACAGATACGCAGTATTTT
many	TRBD2	TRBV19	TRBJ2-1	CASSRIAGATNEQFF	TGTGCCAGTAGTAGGATTGCGGGAGCGACCAATGAGCAGTTCTTC
many	NA	TRBV28	TRBJ2-7	CASSLISYEQYF	TGTGCCAGCAGTCTTATCTCCTACGAGCAGTACTTC
few	NA	TRBV5-6	TRBJ1-5	CASSRDGGRAQHF	TGTGCCAGCAGCCGGGACGGGGGGCGCGCCCAGCATTTT
many	NA	TRBV3-1	TRBJ2-2	CASSQLVWGAGELFF	TGTGCCAGCAGCCAATTAGTGTGGGGGGCCGGGGAGCTGTTTTTT
many	NA	TRBV7-2	TRBJ2-3	CASSLWDPSTDTQYF	TGTGCCAGCAGCTTATGGGACCCCTCCACAGATACGCAGTATTTT
few	TRBD1	TRBV20-1	TRBJ1-2	CSARPQAGTDTYSGNGYTF	TGCAGTGCTAGACCTCAGGCTGGGACAGATACTTATTCCGGTAATGGCTACACCTTC
many	NA	TRBV28	TRBJ2-2	CASSYTSVGGELFF	TGTGCCAGCTCTTATACTTCGGTCGGCGGGGAGCTGTTTTTT
few	NA	TRBV19	TRBJ1-1	CASTETGEAFF	TGTGCCAGTACCGAGACAGGAGAAGCTTTCTTT
many	NA	TRBV12-5	TRBJ2-1	CASGLVLTGEQFF	TGTGCTAGTGGTTTGGTACTAACCGGTGAGCAGTTCTTC
many	NA	TRBV15	TRBJ2-1	CATLLTTVRGRDNEQFF	TGTGCCACCCTTCTAACCACGGTCCGGGGAAGGGACAATGAGCAGTTCTTC
many	NA	TRBV7-2	TRBJ1-2	CASSLGVDSHYGYTF	TGTGCCAGCAGCTTAGGGGTGGACAGCCACTATGGCTACACCTTC
NA	NA	TRBV29-1	TRBJ1-1	CSVEGGRTEAFF	TGCAGCGTTGAAGGGGGGAGGACTGAAGCTTTCTTT
few	NA	TRBV20-1	TRBJ1-1	CSARDRPGMDTEAFF	TGCAGTGCTAGAGATCGTCCGGGGATGGACACTGAAGCTTTCTTT
many	TRBD2	TRBV7-2	TRBJ2-1	CASSMLAGVNEQFF	TGTGCCAGCAGCATGTTAGCGGGGGTCAATGAGCAGTTCTTC